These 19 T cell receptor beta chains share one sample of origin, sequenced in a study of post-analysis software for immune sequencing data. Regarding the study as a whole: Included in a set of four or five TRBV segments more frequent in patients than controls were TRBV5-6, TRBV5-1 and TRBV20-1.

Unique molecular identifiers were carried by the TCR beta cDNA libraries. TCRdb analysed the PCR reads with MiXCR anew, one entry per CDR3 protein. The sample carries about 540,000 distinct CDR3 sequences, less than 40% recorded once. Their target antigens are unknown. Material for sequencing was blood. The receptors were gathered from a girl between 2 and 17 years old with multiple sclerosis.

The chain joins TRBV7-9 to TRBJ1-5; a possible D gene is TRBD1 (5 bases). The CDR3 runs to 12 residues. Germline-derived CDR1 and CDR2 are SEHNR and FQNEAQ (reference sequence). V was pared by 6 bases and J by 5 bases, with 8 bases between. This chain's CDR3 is CASSRGDQPQHF. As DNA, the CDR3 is TGTGCCAGCAGTCGGGGGGATCAGCCCCAGCATTTT.

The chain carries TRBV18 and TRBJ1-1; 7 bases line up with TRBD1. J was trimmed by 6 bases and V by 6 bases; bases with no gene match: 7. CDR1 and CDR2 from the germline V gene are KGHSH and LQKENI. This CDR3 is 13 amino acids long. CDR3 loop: CASSADRVAEAFF. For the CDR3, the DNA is TGTGCCAGCTCGGCCGACAGGGTAGCTGAAGCTTTCTTT.

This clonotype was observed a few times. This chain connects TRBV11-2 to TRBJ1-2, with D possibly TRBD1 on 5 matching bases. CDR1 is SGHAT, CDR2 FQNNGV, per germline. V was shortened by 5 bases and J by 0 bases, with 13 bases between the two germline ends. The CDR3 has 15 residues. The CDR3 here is CASSPFTTANYGYTF. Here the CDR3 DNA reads TGTGCCAGCAGCCCGTTCACGACAGCTAACTATGGCTACACCTTC.

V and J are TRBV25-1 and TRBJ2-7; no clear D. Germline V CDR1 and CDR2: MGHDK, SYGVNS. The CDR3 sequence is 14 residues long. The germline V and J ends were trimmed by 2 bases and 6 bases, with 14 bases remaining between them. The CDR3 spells CASSEGQVPREQYF. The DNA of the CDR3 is TGTGCCAGCAGTGAAGGTCAGGTACCCCGCGAGCAGTACTTC.

The CDR3 region is CASSLTATSNTGELFF. The CDR3 nucleotides read TGTGCCAGCAGCTTAACCGCGACTTCCAACACCGGGGAGCTGTTTTTT. The rearrangement links TRBV7-3 to TRBJ2-2; D gene uncertain. The CDR3 runs to 16 residues. Trimming took off 0 bases at V and 2 bases at J, with 10 bases between the two ends. Germline assignment: CDR1 SGHTA and CDR2 FQGTGA.

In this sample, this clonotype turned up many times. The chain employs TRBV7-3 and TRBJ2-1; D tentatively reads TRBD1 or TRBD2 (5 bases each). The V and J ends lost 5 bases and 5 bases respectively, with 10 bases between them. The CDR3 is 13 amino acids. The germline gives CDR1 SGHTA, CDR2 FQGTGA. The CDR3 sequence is CASSEGPDNEQFF. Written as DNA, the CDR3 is TGTGCCAGCAGCGAGGGACCCGACAATGAGCAGTTCTTC.

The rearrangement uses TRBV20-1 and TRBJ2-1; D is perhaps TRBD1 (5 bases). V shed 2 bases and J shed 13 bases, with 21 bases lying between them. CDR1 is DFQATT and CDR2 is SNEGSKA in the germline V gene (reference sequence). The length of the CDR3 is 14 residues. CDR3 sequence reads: CSARQGRIQETQFF. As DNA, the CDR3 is TGCAGTGCTAGACAGGGCCGGATACAAGAGACCCAGTTCTTC.

CDR3 sequence: CATTAGEGTDTQYF. The CDR3 bases are TGTGCCACCACAGCGGGGGAGGGTACAGATACGCAGTATTTT. The rearrangement joins TRBV15 to TRBJ2-3; TRBD2 agrees at 8 bases. This CDR3 has 14 amino acids. Germline values: CDR1 LNHNV, CDR2 YYDKDF (reference sequence). V lost 7 bases and J lost 3; bases outside the gene matches: 6.

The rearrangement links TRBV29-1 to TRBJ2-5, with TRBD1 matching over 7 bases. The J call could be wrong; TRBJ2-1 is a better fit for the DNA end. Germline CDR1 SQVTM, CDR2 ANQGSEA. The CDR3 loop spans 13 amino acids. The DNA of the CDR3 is TGCAGCGTTGAAAGGGACAGACAAGAGACCCAGTTCTTC. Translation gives CSVERDRQETQFF.

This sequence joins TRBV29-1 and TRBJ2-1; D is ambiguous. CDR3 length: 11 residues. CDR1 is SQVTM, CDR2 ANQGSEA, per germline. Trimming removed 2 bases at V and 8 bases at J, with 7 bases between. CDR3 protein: CSVELFDEQFF. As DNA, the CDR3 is TGCAGCGTTGAACTATTCGATGAGCAGTTCTTC.

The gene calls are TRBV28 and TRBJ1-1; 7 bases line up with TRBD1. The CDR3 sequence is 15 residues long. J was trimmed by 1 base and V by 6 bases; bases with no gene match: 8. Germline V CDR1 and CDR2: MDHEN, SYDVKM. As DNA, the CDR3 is TGTGCCAGCAGCTCTTCCGGGACAGAGAACACTGAAGCTTTCTTT. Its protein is CASSSSGTENTEAFF.

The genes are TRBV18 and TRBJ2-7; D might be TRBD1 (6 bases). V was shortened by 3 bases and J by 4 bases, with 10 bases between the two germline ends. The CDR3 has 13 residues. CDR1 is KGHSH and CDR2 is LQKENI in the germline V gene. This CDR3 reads CASSPNRAYEQYF. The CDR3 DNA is TGTGCCAGCTCACCGAACAGGGCGTACGAGCAGTACTTC. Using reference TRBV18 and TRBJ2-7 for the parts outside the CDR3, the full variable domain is NAGVMQNPRHLVRRRGQEARLRCSPMKGHSHVYWYRQLPEEGLKFMVYLQKENIIDESGMPKERFSAEFPKEGPSILRIQQVVRGDSAAYFCASSPNRAYEQYFGPGTRLTVT.

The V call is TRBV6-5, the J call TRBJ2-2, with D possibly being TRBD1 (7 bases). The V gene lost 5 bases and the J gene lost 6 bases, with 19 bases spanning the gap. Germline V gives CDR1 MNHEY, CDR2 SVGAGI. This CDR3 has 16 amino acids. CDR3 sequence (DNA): TGTGCCAGCAGTCAGGGGGGACTCGTCTATCCCGGGGAGCTGTTTTTT. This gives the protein CASSQGGLVYPGELFF.

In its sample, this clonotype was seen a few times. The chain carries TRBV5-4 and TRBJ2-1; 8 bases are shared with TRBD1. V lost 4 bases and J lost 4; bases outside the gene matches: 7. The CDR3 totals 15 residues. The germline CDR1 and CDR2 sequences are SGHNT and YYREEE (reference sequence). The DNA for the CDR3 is TGTGCCAGCAGCAATGGGGGACAGGATTACAATGAGCAGTTCTTC. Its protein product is CASSNGGQDYNEQFF.

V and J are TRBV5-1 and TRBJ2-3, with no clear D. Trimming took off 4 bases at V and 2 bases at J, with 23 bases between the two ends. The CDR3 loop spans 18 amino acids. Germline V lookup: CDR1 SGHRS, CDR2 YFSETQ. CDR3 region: CASSGPRGITLSTDTQYF. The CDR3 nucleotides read TGCGCCAGCAGCGGGCCCCGTGGGATCACCCTTTCCACAGATACGCAGTATTTT.

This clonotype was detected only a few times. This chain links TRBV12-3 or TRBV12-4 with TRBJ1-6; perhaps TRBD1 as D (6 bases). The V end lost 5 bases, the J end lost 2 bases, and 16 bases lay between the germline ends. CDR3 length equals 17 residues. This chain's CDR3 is CASSPQGTLTYNSPLHF. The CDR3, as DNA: TGTGCCAGCAGTCCCCAGGGGACACTCACCTATAATTCACCCCTCCACTTT.

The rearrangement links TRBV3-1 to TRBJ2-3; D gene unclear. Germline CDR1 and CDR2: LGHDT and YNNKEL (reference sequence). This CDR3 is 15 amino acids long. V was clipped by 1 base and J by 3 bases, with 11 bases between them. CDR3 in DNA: TGTGCCAGCAGCCAAGTTCGGGCGCGGACAGATACGCAGTATTTT. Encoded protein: CASSQVRARTDTQYF.

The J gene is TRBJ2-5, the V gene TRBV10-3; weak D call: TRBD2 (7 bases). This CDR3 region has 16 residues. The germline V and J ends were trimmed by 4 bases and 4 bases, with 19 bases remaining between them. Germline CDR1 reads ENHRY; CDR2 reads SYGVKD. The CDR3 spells CAISGGTRGAAETQYF. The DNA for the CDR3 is TGTGCCATCAGTGGGGGGACCCGGGGGGCGGCAGAGACCCAGTACTTC.

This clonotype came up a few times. The CDR3 loop is CASSPWTGGNYGYTF. The CDR3 bases are TGTGCCAGCAGCCCATGGACAGGGGGGAACTATGGCTACACCTTC. V usage is TRBV9 and J usage is TRBJ1-2; 10 bases align to TRBD1. CDR1 and CDR2 from the germline V gene are SGDLS and YYNGEE. V trimming: 4 bases; J trimming: 2 bases; junction bases outside the gene matches: 5. The CDR3 is 15 residues long. Based on the CDR3 plus reference TRBV9 and TRBJ1-2, the full variable domain is DSGVTQTPKHLITATGQRVTLRCSPRSGDLSVYWYQQSLDQGLQFLIQYYNGEERAKGNILERFSAQQFPDLHSELNLSSLELGDSALYFCASSPWTGGNYGYTFGSGTRLTVV.